A single sample gave rise to the 30 T cell receptor beta chains below, sequenced in a study of blood T cells in healthy people across ages. A second PCR, run for about 6 to 11 cycles, used a sample-barcoded 5' primer plus a J-beta primer mix. A single record per CDR3 protein comes from TCRdb applying MiXCR to the 5' RACE reads. The repertoire holds 550,000 to 800,000 distinct CDR3 sequences, with around 21% as singletons. The source material was blood. Receptors originate from a man between 65 and 79 years old in good health.

V and J are TRBV6-5 and TRBJ1-1, with D possibly TRBD1 on 5 matching bases. V was clipped by 5 bases and J by 1 base, with 8 bases between them. The CDR3 totals 13 residues. Looked up from germline, CDR1 is MNHEY and CDR2 is SVGAGI. The CDR3 sequence is CASSRQKNTEAFF. CDR3 coding DNA: TGTGCCAGCAGTCGACAGAAGAACACTGAAGCTTTCTTT.

The chain recombines TRBV6-5 with TRBJ1-1, with 11 bases fitting TRBD1. CDR1 and CDR2 from the germline V gene are MNHEY and SVGAGI. The trim removed 5 bases at V and 6 bases at J, leaving 5 bases unmatched. CDR3 size: 14 residues. For the CDR3, the DNA is TGTGCCAGCAGTCGAGGACAGGGGGCGGCTGAAGCTTTCTTT. This gives the protein CASSRGQGAAEAFF.

This clonotype was seen many times. The chain employs TRBV7-9 and TRBJ2-7; 10 positions match TRBD1. The junction had 10 bases not matched to a gene; V was cut back by 5 bases and J by 6 bases. The length of the CDR3 is 15 residues. Germline CDR1 is SEHNR and CDR2 is FQNEAQ (reference sequence). The CDR3 is CASSPTGTGVTEQYF. CDR3 in DNA: TGTGCCAGCAGCCCAACCGGGACAGGGGTCACCGAGCAGTACTTC.

A few counts support this clonotype. The genes are TRBV5-1 and TRBJ2-5; D is uncertain. This CDR3 comprises 13 residues. CDR1 and CDR2 from the germline V gene are SGHRS and YFSETQ. V shed 2 bases and J shed 0 bases, with 5 bases lying between them. CDR3 protein: CASSFEHQETQYF. As DNA, the CDR3 is TGCGCCAGCAGCTTTGAACACCAAGAGACCCAGTACTTC.

The chain links TRBV6-5 to TRBJ1-4; D call uncertain. In germline, CDR1 is MNHEY, CDR2 SVGAGI. The V and J ends lost 4 bases and 0 bases respectively, with 6 bases between them. The CDR3 is 14 amino acids. The CDR3 region has the DNA TGTGCCAGCAGTTCACTACCAACTAATGAAAAACTGTTTTTT. This gives the protein CASSSLPTNEKLFF.

This chain joins TRBV7-8 and TRBJ1-6, with D hard to call. With 3 bases removed from V and 10 bases from J, the gap between germline ends came to 10 bases. The germline V gene has CDR1 SGHVS and CDR2 FQNEAQ. This CDR3 has 13 residues. The CDR3 nucleotides are TGTGCCAGCAGCTTTCGGGATGACTCACCCCTCCACTTT. Protein: CASSFRDDSPLHF.

The rearrangement uses TRBV15 and TRBJ2-7, with D tentatively TRBD2 (6 bases). This CDR3 is 15 amino acids long. V was shortened by 0 bases and J by 3 bases, with 12 bases between the two germline ends. Germline lookup yields CDR1 LNHNV and CDR2 YYDKDF (reference sequence). This chain's CDR3 is CATSRDARGNYEQYF. DNA for the CDR3: TGTGCCACCAGCAGAGATGCTCGCGGGAACTACGAGCAGTACTTC. The variable domain in full, with the rest retrieved from reference TRBV15 and TRBJ2-7, is DAMVIQNPRYQVTQFGKPVTLSCSQTLNHNVMYWYQQKSSQAPKLLFHYYDKDFNNEADTPDNFQSRRPNTSFCFLDIRSPGLGDTAMYLCATSRDARGNYEQYFGPGTRLTVT.

In its sample, this clonotype was seen a few times. V and J are TRBV27 and TRBJ1-2, with 10 bases aligning to TRBD1. Germline CDR1 reads MNHEY; CDR2 reads SMNVEV (reference sequence). The V gene end was trimmed by 4 bases and the J gene end by 7 bases; junction bases not matched to a gene: 9. The CDR3 length is 15 residues. CDR3 coding DNA: TGTGCCAGCAGTTCTCAAGACAGGGGGCGAGTTGGCTACACCTTC. Translation gives CASSSQDRGRVGYTF.

This clonotype came up once. The rearrangement links TRBV6-2 or TRBV6-3 to TRBJ2-3; D may be TRBD1 (6 bases). With 4 bases removed from V and 6 bases from J, the gap between germline ends came to 14 bases. This CDR3 has 14 amino acids. Germline lookup yields CDR1 MNHEY and CDR2 SVGEGT. CDR3 region: CASSSGTIRDTQYF. The CDR3 DNA reads TGTGCCAGCAGTTCCGGGACAATCAGGGATACGCAGTATTTT.

The chain uses TRBV28 and TRBJ2-2; the match to TRBD1 covers 8 bases. Trimming cost V 10 bases and J 4 bases; bases outside gene matches: 8. The CDR3 sequence is 14 residues long. Germline CDR1 MDHEN, CDR2 SYDVKM. This chain's CDR3 is CATQGALTTGELFF. CDR3 in DNA: TGTGCCACCCAGGGGGCGCTTACCACCGGGGAGCTGTTTTTT.

This clonotype turned up a few times. The CDR3 sequence: CASSLGQGLRQETQYF. Written as DNA, the CDR3 is TGCGCCAGCAGCTTGGGTCAGGGACTAAGACAAGAGACCCAGTACTTC. The rearrangement joins TRBV5-1 to TRBJ2-5; 7 bases are a match to TRBD2. CDR1 and CDR2 from the germline V gene are SGHRS and YFSETQ. The CDR3 consists of 16 residues. V lost 0 bases to trimming and J lost 2 bases; unmatched junction nucleotides: 7.

This clonotype has just a few counts. The V and J genes are TRBV12-3 or TRBV12-4 and TRBJ2-2; 10 nucleotides line up with TRBD1. V lost 5 bases, J lost 0 bases, and 0 bases stayed unmatched. There are 15 residues in the CDR3. CDR3 loop: CASSGTGANTGELFF. CDR3 coding DNA: TGTGCCAGCAGTGGGACAGGGGCGAACACCGGGGAGCTGTTTTTT.

This chain links TRBV28 with TRBJ2-5, with TRBD1 identical over 12 bases. The end of the DNA aligns better with TRBJ2-1, so the J call may be wrong. This CDR3 is built from 15 residues. Looked up from germline, CDR1 is MDHEN and CDR2 is SYDVKM. CDR3 amino acids: CASSAPGQGAYEQFF. The CDR3 nucleotides read TGTGCCAGCAGTGCTCCGGGACAGGGGGCTTATGAGCAGTTCTTC.

The chain uses TRBV7-9 and TRBJ2-3, with 11 nucleotides matching TRBD2. V trimming: 2 bases; J trimming: 6 bases; junction bases outside the gene matches: 7. Germline CDR1 is SEHNR and CDR2 is FQNEAQ (reference sequence). The CDR3 is made up of 16 amino acids. CDR3 sequence (DNA): TGTGCCAGCAGCTTAAGCCTAGCGGGAGGCGGGGATACGCAGTATTTT. Translating it yields CASSLSLAGGGDTQYF.

The chain recombines TRBV12-3 or TRBV12-4 with TRBJ2-5; no clear D. The CDR3 covers 12 residues. Trimming cost V 3 bases and J 4 bases, with 6 bases left between them. The CDR3 DNA follows: TGTGCCAGCAGTTTTCTATCAGAGACCCAGTACTTC. Translating gives CASSFLSETQYF.

This clonotype was found a few times. J is TRBJ1-5 and V is TRBV2; tentatively, D is TRBD1 (5 bases). CDR3 size: 14 residues. CDR1 and CDR2 (germline): SNHLY, FYNNEI. V was cut by 3 bases and J by 2 bases, with 8 bases left in between. The CDR3 DNA reads TGTGCCAGCAGTGAGGCGGGGCGCAATCAGCCCCAGCATTTT. It encodes CASSEAGRNQPQHF.

Ten or more counts support this clonotype. V usage is TRBV16 and J usage is TRBJ2-1; TRBD1 matches at 7 bases. The length of the CDR3 is 13 residues. Germline V lookup: CDR1 KGHSY, CDR2 FQNENV. With V trimmed by 2 bases and J by 8 bases, 3 bases remained unmatched. The CDR3 region is CASSQETGHEQFF. As DNA, the CDR3 is TGTGCCAGCAGCCAAGAGACAGGGCATGAGCAGTTCTTC.

This sequence joins TRBV6-2 or TRBV6-3 and TRBJ2-3, with D uncertain. V dropped 6 bases and J dropped 2 bases, with 21 bases sitting between them. This CDR3 is 17 amino acids long. CDR1 and CDR2 from the germline V gene are MNHEY and SVGEGT. DNA of the CDR3: TGTGCCAGCAGAGATCCTCAGAGACTTGGGCCCACAGATACGCAGTATTTT. Protein: CASRDPQRLGPTDTQYF.

This sequence joins TRBV5-6 and TRBJ2-6, with 8 positions matching TRBD1. The CDR3 covers 17 residues. V gave up 2 bases and J gave up 0 bases; unmatched junction bases: 4. CDR1 is SGHDT and CDR2 is YYEEEE in the germline V gene. CDR3 residues: CASSFDRGHSGANVLTF. The CDR3 DNA reads TGTGCCAGCAGCTTCGACAGGGGACACTCTGGGGCCAACGTCCTGACTTTC.

The chain carries TRBV6-2 or TRBV6-3 and TRBJ2-7; TRBD2 aligns across 13 bases. The V segment lost 6 bases and the J segment 2 bases; nucleotides outside the gene matches: 7. The V gene's germline CDR1 is MNHEY and CDR2 SVGEGT. CDR3 length equals 16 residues. The CDR3 sequence is CASRPLGLAGPYEQYF. Here the CDR3 DNA reads TGTGCCAGCAGGCCTCTGGGACTAGCGGGGCCCTACGAGCAGTACTTC.

The J gene is TRBJ2-1, the V gene TRBV24-1, with TRBD2 identical over 10 bases. The trim removed 3 bases at V and 5 bases at J, leaving 9 bases unmatched. The germline gives CDR1 KGHDR, CDR2 SFDVKD. CDR3 size: 17 residues. DNA for the CDR3: TGTGCCACCAGTGATAGGGGAGGGACTAGCGACCACAATGAGCAGTTCTTC. This sequence encodes CATSDRGGTSDHNEQFF.

The V gene is TRBV6-1, the J gene TRBJ2-3, with TRBD2 identical over 15 bases. Germline trimming cut 6 bases from V and 4 bases from J; bases unmatched to any gene: 8. Germline-derived CDR1 and CDR2 are MNHNS and SASEGT. The CDR3 extends over 17 amino acids. CDR3 loop: CASSRTSGRAFPDTQYF. The CDR3 DNA reads TGTGCCAGCAGCCGGACTAGCGGGAGGGCCTTCCCAGATACGCAGTATTTT.

This clonotype has a handful of counts. The rearrangement joins TRBV18 to TRBJ2-3; TRBD1 aligns across 8 bases. Germline V gene data show CDR1 as KGHSH and CDR2 as LQKENI. Trimming cost V 2 bases and J 6 bases; bases outside gene matches: 16. The CDR3 loop spans 18 amino acids. This CDR3 reads CASSPRSQGAEPTDTQYF. The DNA for the CDR3 is TGTGCCAGCTCACCAAGGTCCCAGGGGGCGGAACCCACGGATACGCAGTATTTT.

This clonotype was counted ten times or more. The V gene is TRBV28, the J gene TRBJ1-4, with unresolved D. The CDR3 covers 14 residues. Germline V lookup: CDR1 MDHEN, CDR2 SYDVKM. V lost 4 bases, J lost 4 bases, and 10 bases lay in between. CDR3 sequence (DNA): TGTGCCAGCAGTTCCCGATCCCTTAATGAAAAACTGTTTTTT. Its protein is CASSSRSLNEKLFF.

The J gene is TRBJ2-1, the V gene TRBV7-9; TRBD2 matches 8 bases. V was pared by 5 bases and J by 7 bases, with 10 bases of the junction left unmatched. CDR1 SEHNR and CDR2 FQNEAQ come from the germline V gene (reference sequence). The CDR3 totals 15 residues. This CDR3 reads CASSPPQTSGNEQFF. DNA of the CDR3: TGTGCCAGCAGCCCGCCCCAAACTAGCGGTAATGAGCAGTTCTTC.

This rearrangement joins TRBV20-1 to TRBJ2-7; tentatively, D is TRBD1 (5 bases). From germline, CDR1 is DFQATT and CDR2 SNEGSKA (reference sequence). Trimming cost V 6 bases and J 2 bases, with 17 bases left between them. The CDR3 has 14 amino acids. Written as DNA, the CDR3 is TGCAGTGCCTCTACGTTTGACAGAACCTACGAGCAGTACTTC. Its translation: CSASTFDRTYEQYF.

In its sample, this clonotype was seen many times. V gene TRBV20-1 combines with J gene TRBJ2-5, with D maybe TRBD1 (5 bases). Germline CDR1 reads DFQATT; CDR2 reads SNEGSKA (reference sequence). The CDR3 spans 15 residues. V shed 2 bases and J shed 5 bases, with 18 bases lying between them. In nucleotides, the CDR3 is TGCAGTGCTAGATCCCTCGGACATCCGATGGAGACCCAGTACTTC. Its translation: CSARSLGHPMETQYF.

This clonotype was observed many times. The chain carries TRBV4-1 and TRBJ2-6, with 7 positions matching TRBD2. This CDR3 region has 19 residues. V lost 0 bases to trimming and J lost 2 bases; unmatched junction nucleotides: 10. CDR1 is MGHRA, CDR2 YSYEKL, per germline. Here the CDR3 DNA reads TGCGCCAGCAGCCAAGAGCGGGGGAACTCTGATCCTGGGGCCAACGTCCTGACTTTC. This sequence encodes CASSQERGNSDPGANVLTF.

The chain uses TRBV20-1 and TRBJ2-5, with 8 bases fitting TRBD2. This CDR3 region has 15 residues. The germline gives CDR1 DFQATT, CDR2 SNEGSKA (reference sequence). J lost 0 bases, V lost 0 bases, and 3 bases had no gene match. Written as DNA, the CDR3 is TGCAGTGCTAGAGATGAGCGGGAGCACCAAGAGACCCAGTACTTC. Translating it yields CSARDEREHQETQYF.

This clonotype was seen at least ten times. The chain combines TRBV5-1 with TRBJ2-1, with D maybe TRBD2 (6 bases). CDR1 SGHRS and CDR2 YFSETQ come from the germline V gene. This CDR3 comprises 16 residues. V lost 3 bases, J lost 0 bases, and 13 bases lay in between. The CDR3 here is CASSSLSGSSYNEQFF. CDR3 DNA sequence: TGCGCCAGCAGCTCACTTAGCGGAAGCTCCTACAATGAGCAGTTCTTC.